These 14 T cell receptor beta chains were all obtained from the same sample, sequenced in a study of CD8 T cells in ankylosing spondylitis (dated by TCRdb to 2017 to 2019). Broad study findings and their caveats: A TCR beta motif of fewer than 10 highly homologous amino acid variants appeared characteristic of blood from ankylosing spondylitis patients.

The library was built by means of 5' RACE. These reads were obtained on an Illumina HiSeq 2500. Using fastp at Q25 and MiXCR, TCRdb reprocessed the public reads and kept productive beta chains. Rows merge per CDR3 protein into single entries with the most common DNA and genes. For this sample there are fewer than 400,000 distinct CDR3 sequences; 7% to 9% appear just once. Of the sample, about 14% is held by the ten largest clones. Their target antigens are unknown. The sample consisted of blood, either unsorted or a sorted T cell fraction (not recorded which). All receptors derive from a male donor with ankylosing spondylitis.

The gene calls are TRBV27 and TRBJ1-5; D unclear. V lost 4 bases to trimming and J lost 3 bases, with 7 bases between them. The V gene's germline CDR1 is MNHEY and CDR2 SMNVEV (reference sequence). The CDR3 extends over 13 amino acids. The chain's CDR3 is CASSSSHNQPQHF. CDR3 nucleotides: TGTGCCAGCAGTTCTTCCCACAATCAGCCCCAGCATTTT.

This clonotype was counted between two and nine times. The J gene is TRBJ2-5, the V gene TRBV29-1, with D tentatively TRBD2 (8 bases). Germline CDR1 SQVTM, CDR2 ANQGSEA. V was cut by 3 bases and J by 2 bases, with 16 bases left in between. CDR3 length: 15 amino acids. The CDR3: CSVDGDSGSQETQYF. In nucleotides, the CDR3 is TGCAGCGTTGACGGGGACAGCGGGAGTCAAGAGACCCAGTACTTC.

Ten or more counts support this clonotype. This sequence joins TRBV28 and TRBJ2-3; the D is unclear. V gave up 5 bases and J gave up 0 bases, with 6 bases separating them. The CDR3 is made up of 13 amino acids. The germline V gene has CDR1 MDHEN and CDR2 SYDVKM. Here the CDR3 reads CASSQDSTDTQYF. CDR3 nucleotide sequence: TGTGCCAGCAGTCAGGACAGCACAGATACGCAGTATTTT.

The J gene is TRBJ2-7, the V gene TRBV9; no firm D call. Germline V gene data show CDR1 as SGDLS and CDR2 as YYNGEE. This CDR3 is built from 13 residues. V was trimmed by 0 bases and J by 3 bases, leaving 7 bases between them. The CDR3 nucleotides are TGTGCCAGCAGCGTAGCTGACGGCTACGAGCAGTACTTC. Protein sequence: CASSVADGYEQYF.

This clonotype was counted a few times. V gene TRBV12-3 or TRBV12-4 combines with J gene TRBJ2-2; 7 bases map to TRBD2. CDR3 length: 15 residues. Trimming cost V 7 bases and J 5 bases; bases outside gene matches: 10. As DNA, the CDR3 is TGTGCCAGCACCTTAGGACTAGGGTTTACCGGGGAGCTGTTTTTT. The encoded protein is CASTLGLGFTGELFF.

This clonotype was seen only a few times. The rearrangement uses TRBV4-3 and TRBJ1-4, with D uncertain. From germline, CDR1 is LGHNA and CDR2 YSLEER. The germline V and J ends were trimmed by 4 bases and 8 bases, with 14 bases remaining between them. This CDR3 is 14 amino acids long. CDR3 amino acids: CASSRAGLGEKLFF. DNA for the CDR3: TGCGCCAGCAGCCGCGCCGGACTTGGAGAAAAACTGTTTTTT.

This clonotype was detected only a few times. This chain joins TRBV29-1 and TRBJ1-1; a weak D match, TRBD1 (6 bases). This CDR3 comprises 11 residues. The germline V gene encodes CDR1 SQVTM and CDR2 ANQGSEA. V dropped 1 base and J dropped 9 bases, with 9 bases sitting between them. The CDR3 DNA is TGCAGCGTTGAAGGGGGGACAAAAGCTTTCTTT. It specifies CSVEGGTKAFF.

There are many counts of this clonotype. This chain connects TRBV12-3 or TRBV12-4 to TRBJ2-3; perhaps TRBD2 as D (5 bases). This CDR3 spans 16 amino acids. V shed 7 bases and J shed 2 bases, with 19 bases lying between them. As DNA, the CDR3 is TGTGCCAGCAACCCGGCGGCAAGCGGCTACACAGATACGCAGTATTTT. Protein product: CASNPAASGYTDTQYF.

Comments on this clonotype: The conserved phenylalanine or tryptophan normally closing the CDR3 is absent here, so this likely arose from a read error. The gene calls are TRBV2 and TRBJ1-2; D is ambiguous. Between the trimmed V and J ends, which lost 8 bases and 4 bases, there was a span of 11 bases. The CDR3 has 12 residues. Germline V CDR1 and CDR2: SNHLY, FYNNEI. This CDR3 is CASLRIPYGYTS. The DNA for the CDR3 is TGTGCCAGCCTTAGAATCCCCTATGGCTACACCTCC.

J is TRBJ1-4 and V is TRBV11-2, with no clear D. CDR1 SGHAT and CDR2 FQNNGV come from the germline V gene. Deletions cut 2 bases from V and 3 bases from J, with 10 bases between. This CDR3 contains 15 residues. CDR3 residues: CASSLNPGSNEKLFF. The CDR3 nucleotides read TGTGCCAGCAGCTTAAACCCCGGATCTAATGAAAAACTGTTTTTT.

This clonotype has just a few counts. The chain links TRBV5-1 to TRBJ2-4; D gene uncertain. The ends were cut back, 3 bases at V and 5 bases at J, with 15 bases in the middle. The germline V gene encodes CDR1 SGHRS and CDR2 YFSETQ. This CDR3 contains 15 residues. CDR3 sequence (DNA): TGCGCCAGCAGCTCCGGGTTCCTGAGAGAAAACATTCAGTACTTC. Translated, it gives CASSSGFLRENIQYF.

The CDR3 coding sequence is TGTGCCAGCAGCCCGGGACTAGCGGTCGTGGATGAGCAGTTCTTC. Its translation is CASSPGLAVVDEQFF. V is TRBV7-2 and J is TRBJ2-1; 11 positions match TRBD2. This CDR3 region has 15 residues. Germline CDR1 and CDR2: SGHTA and FQGNSA. V trimming: 5 bases; J trimming: 8 bases; junction bases outside the gene matches: 8.

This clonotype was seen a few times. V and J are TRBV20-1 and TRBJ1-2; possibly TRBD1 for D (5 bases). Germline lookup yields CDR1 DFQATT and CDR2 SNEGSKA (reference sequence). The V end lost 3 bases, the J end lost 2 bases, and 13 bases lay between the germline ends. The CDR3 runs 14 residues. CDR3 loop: CSARVGNRNYGYTF. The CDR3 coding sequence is TGCAGTGCTAGGGTTGGGAACAGGAACTATGGCTACACCTTC.

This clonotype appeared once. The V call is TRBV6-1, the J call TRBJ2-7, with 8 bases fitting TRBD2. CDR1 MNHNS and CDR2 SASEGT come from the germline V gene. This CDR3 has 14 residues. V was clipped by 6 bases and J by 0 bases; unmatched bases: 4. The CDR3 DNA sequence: TGTGCCAGCAGCGAAACTAGCGGCTCCTACGAGCAGTACTTC. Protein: CASSETSGSYEQYF.